What follows are 14 T cell receptor beta chains derived from one specimen sequenced in a study of identical twins. MiXCR, run by TCRdb on the 5' RACE reads, gives a single entry per CDR3 protein. The table has around 690,000 distinct CDR3 sequences, around 20% seen once. These records were also assigned to another study, of T cells expressing NK-cell markers.

Sequenced sample: PBMCs. The receptors stem from a woman under 30 in good health.

This clonotype was observed a handful of times. V gene TRBV20-1 combines with J gene TRBJ1-5, with 10 bases lining up with TRBD1. V gave up 0 bases and J gave up 7 bases; unmatched junction bases: 9. The CDR3 covers 16 residues. CDR1 is DFQATT, CDR2 SNEGSKA, per germline (reference sequence). CDR3 DNA sequence: TGCAGTGCTAGAGACCCGACAGGGGGCGCGGGCCAGCCCCAGCATTTT. This gives the protein CSARDPTGGAGQPQHF.

The chain uses TRBV5-8 and TRBJ2-3; tentative D call: TRBD1 (5 bases). The CDR3 loop spans 10 amino acids. Trimming removed 7 bases at V and 9 bases at J, with 9 bases between. The V gene's germline CDR1 is SGHTS and CDR2 YDEGEE. CDR3 amino acids: CASPRGTQYF. The CDR3 DNA sequence: TGTGCCAGCCCAAGGGGAACGCAGTATTTT.

This clonotype was recorded at least ten times. The rearrangement links TRBV10-3 to TRBJ2-1, with 8 nucleotides matching TRBD2. Per germline, CDR1 ENHRY and CDR2 SYGVKD. The CDR3 totals 17 residues. Trimming took 2 bases from V and 6 from J; bases not matched to a gene: 12. CDR3 coding DNA: TGTGCCATCAGTGAGCCCGGGGGGGCCGGTCGAGGCAATGAGCAGTTCTTC. Amino acid sequence: CAISEPGGAGRGNEQFF.

This clonotype has only a few counts. This sequence joins TRBV20-1 and TRBJ2-2, with a possible D match to TRBD1 (7 bases). V gave up 5 bases and J gave up 4 bases, with 14 bases separating them. The CDR3 extends over 14 amino acids. CDR1 DFQATT and CDR2 SNEGSKA come from the germline V gene (reference sequence). The CDR3 sequence is CSAPGGTATGELFF. The DNA of the CDR3 is TGCAGTGCTCCCGGCGGGACAGCCACCGGGGAGCTGTTTTTT.

This clonotype was seen only a few times. This CDR3 reads CASSQEVGSQPQHF. CDR3 coding DNA: TGTGCCAGCAGCCAAGAGGTCGGTTCTCAGCCCCAGCATTTT. The rearrangement links TRBV4-2 to TRBJ1-5; D is unclear. The CDR3 totals 14 residues. Per the germline V gene, CDR1 is LGHNA and CDR2 is YNFKEQ. V was pared by 0 bases and J by 6 bases, with 9 bases between.

The gene calls are TRBV7-6 and TRBJ2-1; D remains ambiguous. Trimming left V 5 bases short and J 4 bases short, with 15 bases between. Germline assignment: CDR1 SGHVS and CDR2 FNYEAQ. The length of the CDR3 is 15 residues. The CDR3 DNA is TGTGCCAGCAGCAGTGGGCCCGTGAGGTACAATGAGCAGTTCTTC. This translates into CASSSGPVRYNEQFF.

This clonotype was counted a few times. This chain links TRBV27 with TRBJ1-2; D is possibly TRBD1 (5 bases). CDR3 length: 15 amino acids. Germline V lookup: CDR1 MNHEY, CDR2 SMNVEV (reference sequence). Trimming shortened V by 6 bases and J by 0 bases, and 14 bases separated the two germline ends. For the CDR3, the DNA is TGTGCCAGCAGCCCCGGGGGGGAAGCTAACTATGGCTACACCTTC. Its protein is CASSPGGEANYGYTF.

This sequence joins TRBV20-1 and TRBJ2-7, with 11 bases that match TRBD2. Germline V CDR1 and CDR2: DFQATT, SNEGSKA (reference sequence). V was clipped by 6 bases and J by 2 bases; unmatched bases: 9. The CDR3 has 15 residues. In nucleotides, the CDR3 is TGCAGTGCGCAACCTAGCGGGAGGACGGCCTACGAGCAGTACTTC. It translates to CSAQPSGRTAYEQYF.

The rearrangement links TRBV12-3 or TRBV12-4 to TRBJ2-2; 8 bases match TRBD2. The J segment lost 8 bases and the V segment lost 3 bases, leaving 11 bases of the junction unmatched. This CDR3 spans 16 amino acids. The CDR3 nucleotides read TGTGCCAGCAGTTTTAACTCGCGGGAGGAATGGGGGGAGCTGTTTTTT. Amino acids: CASSFNSREEWGELFF.

The chain combines TRBV15 with TRBJ2-5; tentative D call: TRBD2 (5 bases). The CDR3 covers 14 residues. Trimming stripped 5 bases from V and 1 base from J, with 11 bases between. The germline CDR1 and CDR2 sequences are LNHNV and YYDKDF (reference sequence). The CDR3 reads CATSLYGVQETQYF. CDR3 bases: TGTGCCACCAGCTTATACGGGGTCCAAGAGACCCAGTACTTC.

This clonotype was counted between two and nine times. The chain has TRBV10-3 and TRBJ1-6; D gene uncertain. CDR1 ENHRY and CDR2 SYGVKD come from the germline V gene. This CDR3 region has 13 residues. V was shortened by 6 bases and J by 10 bases, with 13 bases between the two germline ends. CDR3 coding DNA: TGTGCCATCAGCGGTTGGTTGGGATCACCCCTCCACTTT. Translating it yields CAISGWLGSPLHF.

This rearrangement joins TRBV6-6 to TRBJ2-2; D is unclear. From germline, CDR1 is MNHNY and CDR2 SVGAGI (reference sequence). V lost 7 bases and J 0 bases, leaving 6 bases between the germline ends. This CDR3 comprises 13 residues. The CDR3 loop reads CASKASNTGELFF. Here the CDR3 DNA reads TGTGCCAGCAAGGCCTCGAACACCGGGGAGCTGTTTTTT.

This clonotype was observed a handful of times. The V gene is TRBV7-9, the J gene TRBJ2-7; no clear D. The V and J ends lost 4 bases and 0 bases respectively, with 7 bases between them. The CDR3 covers 13 residues. Germline assignment: CDR1 SEHNR and CDR2 FQNEAQ (reference sequence). The CDR3 protein is CASSYEVSYEQYF. CDR3 sequence (DNA): TGTGCCAGCAGCTACGAGGTCTCCTACGAGCAGTACTTC.

This clonotype came up a few times. V is TRBV7-9 and J is TRBJ1-6; 7 positions agree with TRBD1. The ends lost 5 bases at V and 8 bases at J; junction bases unmatched: 12. Germline-derived CDR1 and CDR2 are SEHNR and FQNEAQ (reference sequence). The CDR3 contains 16 residues. The CDR3 sequence is CASSLPSGTADSPLHF. The CDR3 region has the DNA TGTGCCAGCAGCCTACCGAGCGGGACAGCGGATTCACCCCTCCACTTT.